This is a list of T cell receptor beta chains from one sample in a study of control samples from healthy donors and cancer patients. Generated by immunoSEQ multiplex PCR, the TCRdb table keeps only in-frame clones and is missing some. Of about 130,000 clones in the sample, roughly 92% are singletons; the top ten hold around 5.8%. Sequenced material: blood. The receptors originated from a man younger than 35 in good health. Each CDR3 is given with its conserved first and last residue. D genes are given only for firm matches. Clone size is given for some rows only: seen once, a few or many times, or a class if the clone is expanded.

clone_size	v_call	d_call	j_call	cdr3_aa	cdr3_nt
NA	TRBV25-1	NA	TRBJ1-6	CASSDGRSSYNSPLHF	TGTGCCAGCAGTGATGGTAGGAGCTCCTATAATTCACCCCTCCACTTT
NA	TRBV7-9	NA	TRBJ2-5	CASSLVVGSGQETQYF	TGTGCCAGCAGCTTAGTAGTCGGCAGTGGGCAAGAGACCCAGTACTTC
NA	TRBV3-1/TRBV3-2	TRBD2	TRBJ2-5	CASSPKRGGYQETQYF	TGTGCCAGCAGCCCGAAGCGGGGGGGGTACCAAGAGACCCAGTACTTC
NA	TRBV19	TRBD1	TRBJ1-6	CARPDRGRKSENSPLHF	TGTGCCAGGCCGGACAGGGGGCGGAAAAGCGAGAATTCACCCCTCCACTTT
NA	TRBV6-5	NA	TRBJ2-6	CASSSSGANVLTF	TGTGCCAGCAGTAGCTCTGGGGCCAACGTCCTGACTTTC
NA	TRBV13	NA	TRBJ1-2	CATLKNREVGYGYTF	TGTGCCACATTAAAAAACAGGGAGGTCGGCTATGGCTACACCTTC
NA	TRBV6-5	TRBD1	TRBJ2-1	CASRITGAGYNEQFF	TGTGCCAGCAGGATAACAGGGGCAGGGTACAATGAGCAGTTCTTC
NA	TRBV6-5	NA	TRBJ2-7	CASSYSMAGGDYEQYF	TGTGCCAGCAGTTACTCGATGGCAGGTGGAGACTACGAGCAGTACTTC
NA	TRBV24-1	TRBD2	TRBJ2-3	CATSDPGLAGTDTQYF	TGTGCCACCAGTGACCCAGGACTAGCGGGGACAGATACGCAGTATTTT
once	TRBV4-2	TRBD2	TRBJ2-2	CASSQESPGTSGFLTGELFF	TGTGCCAGCAGCCAAGAAAGCCCCGGGACTAGCGGGTTTCTCACCGGGGAGCTGTTTTTT
NA	TRBV2	NA	TRBJ1-4	CASRESKEKLFF	TGTGCCAGCAGGGAAAGTAAGGAAAAACTGTTTTTT
once	TRBV11-3	NA	TRBJ1-2	CASSPRTGNGYGYTF	TGTGCCAGCAGCCCTCGAACAGGGAACGGCTATGGCTACACCTTC
NA	TRBV7-9	NA	TRBJ2-7	CASSLALGGRTYEQYF	TGTGCCAGCAGCTTAGCGCTTGGGGGTAGGACCTACGAGCAGTACTTC
NA	TRBV23-1	NA	TRBJ2-2	CASRIARGTGELFF	TGCGCCAGCAGAATTGCGCGAGGAACCGGGGAGCTGTTTTTT
NA	TRBV15	NA	TRBJ1-1	CATSRVPGSEAFF	TGTGCCACCAGCAGAGTTCCGGGCTCTGAAGCTTTCTTT
once	TRBV29-1	NA	TRBJ1-2	CSVEGSLQNYGYTF	TGCAGCGTAGAGGGGTCCCTACAGAACTATGGCTACACCTTC
once	TRBV5-1	NA	TRBJ2-5	CASSVGLGQETQYF	TGCGCCAGCAGCGTAGGGCTAGGCCAAGAGACCCAGTACTTC
NA	TRBV12-3/TRBV12-4	NA	TRBJ1-2	CASSSLPLGYTF	TGTGCCAGCAGTTCCCTCCCCCTTGGCTACACCTTC
NA	TRBV5-1	TRBD1	TRBJ2-7	CASSLGGQGSSYEQYF	TGCGCCAGCAGCCTGGGCGGACAGGGGAGCTCCTACGAGCAGTACTTC
NA	TRBV12-3/TRBV12-4	NA	TRBJ2-2	CASSFFTGELFF	TGTGCCAGCAGTTTTTTCACCGGGGAGCTGTTTTTT
NA	TRBV13	NA	TRBJ1-5	CASSASSGPQHF	TGTGCCAGCAGCGCCTCAAGCGGGCCCCAGCATTTT
NA	TRBV10-1	NA	TRBJ2-5	CASRTTPYQETQYF	TGCGCCAGCAGAACGACACCGTACCAAGAGACCCAGTACTTC
NA	TRBV18	NA	TRBJ2-3	CASSHRTQGGYTQYF	TGTGCCAGCTCACACCGTACACAGGGAGGCTATACGCAGTATTTT
NA	TRBV6-2/TRBV6-3	TRBD2	TRBJ2-1	CASSYPGVFAGGPKNEQFF	TGTGCCAGCAGTTACCCGGGGGTATTCGCGGGGGGGCCGAAGAATGAGCAGTTCTTC
once	TRBV14	NA	TRBJ1-4	CASSPTGFEKLFF	TGTGCCAGCAGCCCGACGGGGTTCGAAAAACTGTTTTTT
NA	TRBV30	NA	TRBJ1-5	CAWSPGLGREKRGGQPQHF	TGTGCCTGGAGTCCCGGTTTGGGCAGGGAAAAGCGGGGGGGGCAGCCCCAGCATTTT
NA	TRBV11-2	NA	TRBJ2-3	CASSLGTDTQYF	TGTGCCAGCAGCTTAGGGACAGATACGCAGTATTTT
NA	TRBV2	NA	TRBJ1-2	CASRGQPPNYGYTF	TGTGCCAGCAGAGGACAGCCCCCTAACTATGGCTACACCTTC
NA	TRBV6-1	TRBD1	TRBJ2-1	CASSETGTVMNYNEQFF	TGTGCCAGCAGTGAAACGGGGACAGTGATGAACTACAATGAGCAGTTCTTC
NA	TRBV5-6	NA	TRBJ2-2	CASSLSTGELFF	TGTGCCAGCAGCCTGAGTACCGGGGAGCTGTTTTTT
NA	TRBV29-1	NA	TRBJ1-2	CSVVGGTLYGYTF	TGCAGCGTTGTGGGAGGGACCCTCTATGGCTACACCTTC
NA	TRBV25-1	NA	TRBJ2-5	CASSEGRGTQETQYF	TGTGCCAGCAGTGAGGGGCGGGGAACCCAAGAGACCCAGTACTTC
NA	TRBV6-1	NA	TRBJ1-2	CASSEFDGGNYGYTF	TGTGCCAGCAGTGAATTCGACGGGGGGAACTATGGCTACACCTTC
NA	TRBV5-4	TRBD2	TRBJ2-2	CASRGLGTTGELFF	TGTGCCAGCAGGGGACTAGGAACGACCGGGGAGCTGTTTTTT
NA	TRBV3-1/TRBV3-2	NA	TRBJ1-1	CASSQVVNTEAFF	TGTGCCAGCAGCCAAGTAGTGAACACTGAAGCTTTCTTT
NA	TRBV28	NA	TRBJ1-2	CASQRRNNYGYTF	TGTGCCAGCCAGAGACGGAATAACTATGGCTACACCTTC
NA	TRBV7-9	NA	TRBJ2-2	CASSPLEAGYGELFF	TGTGCCAGCAGCCCCCTTGAGGCAGGGTACGGGGAGCTGTTTTTT
NA	TRBV3-1/TRBV3-2	TRBD1	TRBJ1-5	CASSQGPGGGQPQHF	TGTGCCAGCAGCCAAGGGCCAGGGGGCGGTCAGCCCCAGCATTTT
NA	TRBV2	TRBD2	TRBJ2-1	CASSGRGGLSSYNEQFF	TGTGCCAGCAGTGGCCGGGGGGGACTAAGCTCCTACAATGAGCAGTTCTTC
NA	TRBV25-1	TRBD1	TRBJ2-5	CASSMDRVQETQYF	TGTGCCAGCAGCATGGACAGGGTACAAGAGACCCAGTACTTC
NA	TRBV9	NA	TRBJ1-1	CASSVQPGALNTEAFF	TGTGCCAGCAGCGTACAGCCAGGAGCCCTGAACACTGAAGCTTTCTTT
NA	TRBV18	NA	TRBJ2-3	CASSPGRRTDTQYF	TGTGCCAGCTCACCGGGACGTCGGACAGATACGCAGTATTTT
NA	TRBV5-4	NA	TRBJ2-6	CASSFYSGANVLTF	TGTGCCAGCAGCTTTTACTCTGGGGCCAACGTCCTGACTTTC
NA	TRBV7-2	TRBD1	TRBJ1-2	CASSPRTGRRDYGYTF	TGTGCCAGCAGCCCCCGGACAGGGAGGAGAGACTATGGCTACACCTTC
NA	TRBV5-1	NA	TRBJ2-7	CASSLRDDYEQYF	TGCGCCAGCAGCCTCCGGGACGACTACGAGCAGTACTTC
NA	TRBV11-2	NA	TRBJ1-1	CASSLDTNTEAFF	TGTGCCAGCAGCCTCGACACGAACACTGAAGCTTTCTTT
NA	TRBV6-6	NA	TRBJ2-5	CASSYSLETQYF	TGTGCCAGCAGTTACTCGCTGGAGACCCAGTACTTC
once	TRBV4-1	TRBD1	TRBJ2-7	CASSQAATGPYEQYF	TGCGCCAGCAGCCAAGCGGCGACAGGGCCCTACGAGCAGTACTTC
NA	TRBV12-3/TRBV12-4	NA	TRBJ1-1	CASSLTLTEAFF	TGTGCCAGCAGTTTAACTCTCACTGAAGCTTTCTTT
NA	TRBV7-3	NA	TRBJ2-7	CASSLGAGLCSYEQYF	TGTGCCAGCAGCTTGGGTGCTGGCCTGTGCTCCTACGAGCAGTACTTC
NA	TRBV6-6	TRBD1	TRBJ1-1	CASSAPDRGGTEAFF	TGTGCCAGCAGTGCGCCGGACAGGGGCGGCACTGAAGCTTTCTTT
NA	TRBV12-3/TRBV12-4	NA	TRBJ1-1	CASTREISAEAFF	TGTGCCAGCACCCGAGAGATTTCCGCTGAAGCTTTCTTT
few	TRBV7-9	NA	TRBJ1-2	CASSPIEVRRGDYGYTF	TGTGCCAGCAGCCCGATCGAAGTCCGAAGGGGGGACTATGGCTACACCTTC
NA	TRBV19	TRBD1	TRBJ2-5	CASSKQGAGTQYF	TGTGCCAGTAGTAAACAGGGGGCGGGGACCCAGTACTTC
NA	TRBV30	TRBD2	TRBJ2-5	CAWRGTSRETQYF	TGTGCCTGGCGAGGGACTAGCCGAGAGACCCAGTACTTC
NA	TRBV18	NA	TRBJ2-2	CASSPRRANTGELFF	TGTGCCAGCTCACCCCGCAGGGCCAACACCGGGGAGCTGTTTTTT
NA	TRBV3-1/TRBV3-2	NA	TRBJ2-3	CASRRGNTDTQYF	TGTGCCAGCAGACGCGGCAACACAGATACGCAGTATTTT
NA	TRBV9	NA	TRBJ2-3	CASSVAGSTDTQYF	TGTGCCAGCAGCGTAGCCGGAAGCACAGATACGCAGTATTTT
NA	TRBV6-5	TRBD2	TRBJ2-7	CASSLAGLREQYF	TGTGCCAGCAGCTTAGCGGGGCTACGAGAGCAGTACTTC
NA	TRBV5-1	NA	TRBJ1-1	CASSLGDGGEAFF	TGCGCCAGCAGCTTGGGGGACGGGGGAGAAGCTTTCTTT